Each of the 31 T cell receptor beta chains below was sequenced from the same sample in a study of CD8 T cells in ankylosing spondylitis. Findings and limits, study-wide: A TCR beta motif of several highly homologous variants seemed to mark ankylosing spondylitis blood.

No antigen is known for these receptors. TCRdb re-analysed the 5' RACE reads in MiXCR, keeping a single row per CDR3 protein. The table shows about 840,000 distinct CDR3 sequences, with about 11% occurring only once. Sequences were obtained from blood, either unsorted or a sorted T cell fraction (not recorded which). The receptor source for this set is a male donor with ankylosing spondylitis.

This clonotype came up many times. The rearrangement links TRBV20-1 to TRBJ2-7; D gene uncertain. Deletions cut 3 bases from V and 1 base from J, with 10 bases between. Germline CDR1 and CDR2: DFQATT and SNEGSKA (reference sequence). The CDR3 covers 13 residues. CDR3 region: CSASGAYSYEQYF. The CDR3 DNA reads TGCAGTGCTAGCGGCGCTTATTCCTACGAGCAGTACTTC.

This clonotype was detected a few times. The rearrangement joins TRBV4-3 to TRBJ2-3, with 7 bases fitting TRBD2. CDR3 length: 16 residues. V trimming: 0 bases; J trimming: 5 bases; junction bases outside the gene matches: 8. Germline CDR1 LGHNA, CDR2 YSLEER. CDR3 nucleotides: TGCGCCAGCAGCCAAGATAAAAGCGGGGTCGGAGATACGCAGTATTTT. It is translated as CASSQDKSGVGDTQYF.

This clonotype came up many times. This chain joins TRBV7-2 and TRBJ1-5; D ambiguous. This CDR3 has 12 amino acids. The V end lost 4 bases, the J end lost 6 bases, and 7 bases lay between the germline ends. The germline gives CDR1 SGHTA, CDR2 FQGNSA. The chain's CDR3 is CASSWAGQPQHF. In DNA, the CDR3 is TGTGCCAGCAGCTGGGCGGGTCAGCCCCAGCATTTT. Together with reference TRBV7-2 and TRBJ1-5, the CDR3 gives the full variable domain: GAGVSQSPSNKVTEKGKDVELRCDPISGHTALYWYRQSLGQGLEFLIYFQGNSAPDKSGLPSDRFSAERTGGSVSTLTIQRTQQEDSAVYLCASSWAGQPQHFGDGTRLSIL.

This clonotype was observed a handful of times. The chain couples TRBV7-2 to TRBJ2-2; D gene uncertain. Germline CDR1 SGHTA, CDR2 FQGNSA. This CDR3 is built from 14 residues. Trimming pared 5 bases from V and 2 bases from J, leaving 9 bases between. The CDR3, as DNA: TGTGCCAGCAGCGTAACCCCCAACACCGGGGAGCTGTTTTTT. This translates into CASSVTPNTGELFF.

The V gene is TRBV5-1, the J gene TRBJ2-7; D gene uncertain. The CDR3 is 15 amino acids. The germline CDR1 and CDR2 sequences are SGHRS and YFSETQ. V was trimmed by 1 base and J by 6 bases, leaving 17 bases between them. The CDR3 protein is CASSLLRPEKGEQYF. CDR3 coding DNA: TGCGCCAGCAGCTTGTTGCGACCGGAGAAGGGCGAGCAGTACTTC.

This clonotype was counted only a few times. The genes are TRBV7-3 and TRBJ1-1; 7 bases align to TRBD1. CDR3 length: 14 residues. Germline V CDR1 and CDR2: SGHTA, FQGTGA. Trimming at V came to 3 bases and at J to 6 bases, leaving 7 bases not matched to a gene. The CDR3 spells CASSFDRAEPEAFF. In nucleotides, the CDR3 is TGTGCCAGCAGCTTCGACAGGGCAGAGCCTGAAGCTTTCTTT.

V is TRBV6-1 and J is TRBJ1-5; D ambiguous. The CDR3 spans 11 residues. Between the trimmed V and J ends, which lost 3 bases and 7 bases, there was a span of 4 bases. The germline V gene encodes CDR1 MNHNS and CDR2 SASEGT. CDR3 bases: TGTGCCAGCAGTGACTGGCAGCCCCAGCATTTT. It specifies CASSDWQPQHF.

V gene TRBV27 combines with J gene TRBJ2-5; D is perhaps TRBD2 (6 bases). Trimming stripped 5 bases from V and 5 bases from J, with 18 bases between. Germline V gene lookup returns CDR1 MNHEY and CDR2 SMNVEV (reference sequence). The CDR3 loop spans 15 amino acids. CDR3 sequence: CASSPRGGSYETQYF. The DNA for the CDR3 is TGTGCCAGCAGTCCCCGGGGAGGCAGCTACGAGACCCAGTACTTC.

The rearrangement links TRBV7-3 to TRBJ2-1; the D gene is possibly TRBD2 (6 bases). The CDR3 extends over 13 amino acids. Per germline, CDR1 SGHTA and CDR2 FQGTGA. Trimming stripped 3 bases from V and 8 bases from J, with 11 bases between. The CDR3 DNA is TGTGCCAGCAGCTTGGGACTCTCCCATGAGCAGTTCTTC. Protein sequence: CASSLGLSHEQFF. The full variable domain, in which reference TRBV7-3 and TRBJ2-1 provide the parts outside the CDR3, is GAGVSQTPSNKVTEKGKYVELRCDPISGHTALYWYRQSLGQGPEFLIYFQGTGAADDSGLPNDRFFAVRPEGSVSTLKIQRTERGDSAVYLCASSLGLSHEQFFGPGTRLTVL.

This clonotype has just a few counts. V gene TRBV4-3 combines with J gene TRBJ1-6; D remains unclear. Germline V gene data show CDR1 as LGHNA and CDR2 as YSLEER. This CDR3 has 16 residues. Trimming stripped 2 bases from V and 7 bases from J, with 15 bases between. CDR3 loop: CASSQLWEGQNSPLHF. For the CDR3, the DNA is TGCGCCAGCAGCCAATTGTGGGAGGGCCAGAATTCACCCCTCCACTTT.

This clonotype was picked up a small number of times. V is TRBV20-1 and J is TRBJ1-2, with no clear D. Per the germline V gene, CDR1 is DFQATT and CDR2 is SNEGSKA (reference sequence). CDR3 size: 13 residues. V was pared by 0 bases and J by 4 bases, with 9 bases between. CDR3 sequence: CSARDVLGYGYTF. In DNA, the CDR3 is TGCAGTGCTAGAGACGTGTTAGGCTATGGCTACACCTTC.

Only a few counts were recorded for this clonotype. This chain links TRBV6-5 with TRBJ1-4; TRBD1 aligns across 8 bases. Trimming cost V 1 base and J 8 bases; bases outside gene matches: 6. CDR1 is MNHEY, CDR2 SVGAGI, per germline. This CDR3 is 15 amino acids long. The CDR3 reads CASSYWAGGKEKLFF. Here the CDR3 DNA reads TGTGCCAGCAGTTACTGGGCAGGGGGCAAGGAAAAACTGTTTTTT.

CDR3 sequence (DNA): TGCGCCAGCAGCGTGTCTAGCGCCCGAGGGGAGACCCAGTACTTC. Residues: CASSVSSARGETQYF. The rearrangement joins TRBV5-1 to TRBJ2-5, with D possibly matching TRBD2 (6 bases). Deletions cut 4 bases from V and 5 bases from J, with 18 bases between. The CDR3 is 15 residues long. Per germline, CDR1 SGHRS and CDR2 YFSETQ.

This clonotype was picked up a small number of times. This chain uses TRBV5-1 with TRBJ2-1; 11 bases agree with TRBD2. J gave up 6 bases and V 4 bases, and 6 bases lay outside the gene matches. Per germline, CDR1 SGHRS and CDR2 YFSETQ. CDR3 length: 15 residues. The CDR3 is CASSQKTSGVNEQFF. CDR3 nucleotides: TGCGCCAGCAGCCAAAAGACTAGCGGGGTCAATGAGCAGTTCTTC. The full variable domain, in which reference TRBV5-1 and TRBJ2-1 provide the parts outside the CDR3, is KAGVTQTPRYLIKTRGQQVTLSCSPISGHRSVSWYQQTPGQGLQFLFEYFSETQRNKGNFPGRFSGRQFSNSRSEMNVSTLELGDSALYLCASSQKTSGVNEQFFGPGTRLTVL.

The V gene is TRBV7-9, the J gene TRBJ2-1; D may be TRBD1 (6 bases). Germline V gives CDR1 SEHNR, CDR2 FQNEAQ (reference sequence). CDR3 length equals 13 residues. Trimming left V 5 bases short and J 3 bases short, with 8 bases between. The CDR3, as DNA: TGTGCCAGCAGCCACAGGGACTACAATGAGCAGTTCTTC. It yields the protein CASSHRDYNEQFF.

The chain joins TRBV20-1 to TRBJ1-4; 8 bases match TRBD1. CDR1 and CDR2 (germline): DFQATT, SNEGSKA (reference sequence). V lost 5 bases to trimming and J lost 1 base; unmatched junction nucleotides: 6. This CDR3 region has 15 residues. CDR3 nucleotide sequence: TGCAGTGCTGGGGACAGGTTGGGAACTAATGAAAAACTGTTTTTT. It codes for CSAGDRLGTNEKLFF.

This clonotype has more than one count but fewer than ten. J is TRBJ2-1 and V is TRBV7-6, with D possibly matching TRBD2 (5 bases). Germline CDR1 SGHVS, CDR2 FNYEAQ. The CDR3 sequence is 17 residues long. The V and J ends lost 3 bases and 0 bases respectively, with 15 bases between them. The CDR3 nucleotides are TGTGCCAGCAGCTTCCGGGATCCTCGGAGCTCCTACAATGAGCAGTTCTTC. Protein product: CASSFRDPRSSYNEQFF.

The CDR3 region is CASSFPTRSTDTQYF. The CDR3 nucleotides read TGTGCCAGCAGCTTCCCGACACGTAGCACAGATACGCAGTATTTT. The J gene is TRBJ2-3, the V gene TRBV11-2; no clear D gene. Looked up from germline, CDR1 is SGHAT and CDR2 is FQNNGV. The germline V and J ends were trimmed by 3 bases and 0 bases, with 10 bases remaining between them. CDR3 length equals 15 residues.

This clonotype was seen ten or more times. J is TRBJ2-7 and V is TRBV11-1; TRBD1 matches at 8 bases. CDR1 is SGHAT and CDR2 is FQDESV in the germline V gene (reference sequence). Trimming cost V 4 bases and J 3 bases; bases outside gene matches: 5. The CDR3 is 14 amino acids. The CDR3 region is CASSSDRGNYEQYF. DNA for the CDR3: TGTGCCAGCAGCTCAGACAGGGGTAACTACGAGCAGTACTTC.

The gene calls are TRBV5-1 and TRBJ2-3; no clear D. The length of the CDR3 is 13 residues. Trimming pared 2 bases from V and 5 bases from J, leaving 9 bases between. CDR1 and CDR2 from the germline V gene are SGHRS and YFSETQ. The CDR3 loop is CASSFGSQDTQYF. Written as DNA, the CDR3 is TGCGCCAGCAGCTTCGGAAGTCAAGATACGCAGTATTTT.

This clonotype has just a few counts. The J gene is TRBJ2-7, the V gene TRBV29-1; D gene ambiguous. The CDR3 consists of 13 residues. Germline values: CDR1 SQVTM, CDR2 ANQGSEA. With 0 bases removed from V and 0 bases from J, the gap between germline ends came to 6 bases. The CDR3 loop is CSVEDERSYEQYF. CDR3 bases: TGCAGCGTTGAAGATGAACGCTCCTACGAGCAGTACTTC.

This clonotype was picked up many times. This sequence joins TRBV5-1 and TRBJ1-4; D gene ambiguous. Germline lookup yields CDR1 SGHRS and CDR2 YFSETQ. Trimming took 4 bases from V and 8 from J, leaving 18 bases between them. The CDR3 has 15 residues. CDR3 sequence reads: CASSRGNSLEEKLFF. In nucleotides, the CDR3 is TGCGCCAGCAGCCGAGGGAACTCGTTAGAGGAAAAACTGTTTTTT.

This rearrangement joins TRBV7-2 to TRBJ2-3; 8 positions match TRBD2. The CDR3 contains 16 residues. V lost 4 bases to trimming and J lost 7 bases; unmatched junction nucleotides: 13. The germline CDR1 and CDR2 sequences are SGHTA and FQGNSA. The CDR3 loop is CASSSNSGSFTNTQYF. CDR3 nucleotide sequence: TGTGCCAGCAGCTCGAACAGCGGGAGTTTTACCAATACGCAGTATTTT.

The chain uses TRBV5-1 and TRBJ2-5, with 7 positions matching TRBD1. After removal of 3 bases from V and 5 bases from J, the junction contained 7 bases not matched to a gene. The germline V gene has CDR1 SGHRS and CDR2 YFSETQ. The CDR3 length is 14 residues. The CDR3 spells CASSSTGSDETQYF. In DNA, the CDR3 is TGCGCCAGCAGCTCGACAGGGTCGGACGAGACCCAGTACTTC.

This clonotype was recorded a few times. The rearrangement links TRBV6-1 to TRBJ1-6; TRBD1 matches 10 bases. The germline CDR1 and CDR2 sequences are MNHNS and SASEGT. The CDR3 runs 17 residues. V dropped 2 bases and J dropped 10; count of bases not matched to a gene: 11. CDR3 protein: CASSERSIGTGASPLHF. In DNA, the CDR3 is TGTGCCAGCAGTGAAAGAAGTATTGGGACAGGGGCATCACCCCTCCACTTT.

This chain connects TRBV3-1 to TRBJ1-1, with D uncertain. Germline lookup yields CDR1 LGHDT and CDR2 YNNKEL (reference sequence). This CDR3 region has 14 residues. The ends were cut back, 0 bases at V and 6 bases at J, with 11 bases in the middle. The CDR3 reads CASSQEGWASEAFF. As DNA, the CDR3 is TGTGCCAGCAGCCAAGAAGGGTGGGCGTCTGAAGCTTTCTTT.

At least ten counts were recorded for this clonotype. The genes are TRBV10-3 and TRBJ2-1, with D hard to call. The CDR3 is made up of 16 amino acids. CDR1 and CDR2 (germline): ENHRY, SYGVKD. The V end was cut by 0 bases, the J end by 6 bases, with 15 bases between. The CDR3, as DNA: TGTGCCATCAGTGAGTCGATAGTGGTCGTAGGCAATGAGCAGTTCTTC. This encodes CAISESIVVVGNEQFF.

This clonotype has at least ten counts. The chain uses TRBV6-5 and TRBJ2-5; 8 bases match TRBD2. V shed 4 bases and J 5 bases; nucleotides not matched to a gene: 18. This CDR3 spans 18 amino acids. Germline CDR1 and CDR2: MNHEY and SVGAGI. This chain's CDR3 is CASSSYGLVAGGLETQYF. The CDR3 DNA is TGTGCCAGCAGTTCCTATGGACTAGTGGCGGGAGGATTGGAGACCCAGTACTTC.

This rearrangement joins TRBV2 to TRBJ2-7, with a possible D match to TRBD2 (5 bases). Trimming took off 3 bases at V and 5 bases at J, with 11 bases between the two ends. Germline loops: CDR1 SNHLY, CDR2 FYNNEI. The CDR3 consists of 13 residues. The CDR3 loop reads CASSDTGYHEQYF. The CDR3 bases are TGTGCCAGCAGTGATACGGGGTACCACGAGCAGTACTTC.

Only a few counts were recorded for this clonotype. The chain carries TRBV4-3 and TRBJ2-1; D unresolved. CDR1 and CDR2 from the germline V gene are LGHNA and YSLEER. The CDR3 spans 13 residues. The V gene lost 4 bases and the J gene lost 0 bases, with 4 bases spanning the gap. The CDR3 coding sequence is TGCGCCAGCAGCCGTATCTCCTACAATGAGCAGTTCTTC. Protein: CASSRISYNEQFF.

This clonotype was found many times. The chain employs TRBV20-1 and TRBJ2-1; D is perhaps TRBD2 (6 bases). Germline CDR1 DFQATT, CDR2 SNEGSKA (reference sequence). The CDR3 runs 14 residues. Between the trimmed V and J ends, which lost 6 bases and 6 bases, there was a span of 18 bases. The CDR3 DNA sequence: TGCAGTGCAACCGGGACTGCTTTCCTCAATGAGCAGTTCTTC. It yields the protein CSATGTAFLNEQFF.